This TCR beta chain was identified during a study of early T cells in non-severe SARS-CoV-2 infection. The wider study: The authors sequenced bulk RNA from unsorted whole blood, leaving chains unpaired.

This clonotype was recorded at least ten times. Unique molecular identifiers were affixed to single, distinct cDNA molecules. MiXCR, applied by TCRdb to the 5' RACE reads, yields one record per CDR3 protein. This repertoire shows approximately 79,000 distinct CDR3 sequences, about 13% found once; its top ten account for about 1.1%. The sequencing sample was made of whole blood. This TCR derives from an adult who was a healthcare worker with PCR-confirmed SARS-CoV-2 infection or an uninfected control (not recorded which).

The CDR3 loop is CASSLPGSSYEQYF. The CDR3 DNA follows: TGTGCCAGCAGTTTACCAGGTAGCTCCTACGAGCAGTACTTC. The chain uses TRBV28 and TRBJ2-7, with D unresolved. The CDR3 has 14 amino acids. The V and J ends lost 2 bases and 0 bases respectively, with 8 bases between them. Germline lookup yields CDR1 MDHEN and CDR2 SYDVKM.